This record looks at one T cell receptor beta chain sequence and its context. This clonotype was counted a few times. Its recognized antigen is unknown. Base quality data are lacking; no much larger clone is found one base away. TCR beta repertoires were profiled from peripheral blood of approximately 13 young patients with multiple sclerosis to demonstrate the VDJtools post-analysis software. The multiple sclerosis patients were children and adolescents between roughly 6 and 15 years of age. Its CDR3 holds 15 amino acids, cysteine through phenylalanine. Only the CDR3 DNA is retained, 45 bases long and in frame from the first base. V loses 4 bases at its end and J loses 3 bases; junction bases beyond the gene matches: 9. Via the germline V gene, CDR1 is SGDLS and CDR2 YYNGEE. This sample was taken from a study of post-analysis software for immune sequencing data (dated by TCRdb to between 2014 and 2017). Some background on the complete study: Disease courses on record covered relapsing-remitting, secondary progressive and progressive-relapsing multiple sclerosis, though some patients had no subtype annotation. The patient repertoires were compared against fewer than twelve previously published healthy control repertoires obtained from donors aged roughly 6 to 25 years. A subset of samples was prepared in parallel using single-end sample barcoding, then pooled and co-amplified after Illumina adapter ligation. General study outcomes and caveats: Significantly lower normalized Chao1 diversity was found in multiple sclerosis patients than in controls, suggesting substantial peripheral T-cell clonal expansion. The multiple sclerosis patient group was slightly younger than the control group. Significantly higher frequencies in patients than in controls were found for roughly 5 TRBV segments, including TRBV5-6, TRBV5-1 and TRBV20-1. Strong co-clustering of samples prepared in the same batch was shown by direct clustering with F measure, prompting a batch-effect correction.

Library preparation employed PCR. Sequencing was carried out with an Illumina HiSeq 2500. To reduce PCR and sequencing biases, unique molecular identifiers were built into the TCR beta cDNA libraries. Per 1 to 10 million input T cells, roughly 500,000 cDNA molecules were obtained, such that each molecule approximated one T cell. The patient libraries were prepared and sequenced using the same protocol as the earlier healthy control dataset. Samples belonging to the same batch were prepared together, multiplexed and sequenced on a shared HiSeq lane. Regarding the original processing steps: Raw barcoded reads were processed with MIGEC, discarding single-read molecular identifier groups before consensus assembly and CDR3 extraction. VDJtools was used for post-analysis of the clonotype tables, with diversity normalized by down-sampling every dataset to the smallest sample size. To correct batch-related cross-sample contamination, repertoire overlap clustering matched CDR3 amino acid sequences but not nucleotide sequences. The raw public data were reprocessed by TCRdb itself: fastp quality trimming at Q25, MiXCR clonotype calling, in-frame beta chains only. Entries are consolidated by CDR3 protein sequence, retaining the most common genes and DNA. In this record, the V and J calls reflect TCRdb's handling and not the investigators' own analysis. The sample table lists roughly 430,000 distinct CDR3 sequences, roughly 40% of them with a count of one. Approximately 7.7% of the sample lies in the top ten.

Sequenced input: blood. The chain uses TRBV9 and TRBJ2-7; 8 central nucleotides agree with TRBD1. This clonotype was obtained from a girl under 10 years old with multiple sclerosis. For the CDR3, the sequence is CASSFKTGVDYEQYF. In nucleotides, the sequence is TGTGCCAGCAGCTTTAAGACAGGGGTTGACTACGAGCAGTACTTC. Joined to the reference TRBV9 and TRBJ2-7 proteins, this CDR3 gives the full variable domain: DSGVTQTPKHLITATGQRVTLRCSPRSGDLSVYWYQQSLDQGLQFLIQYYNGEERAKGNILERFSAQQFPDLHSELNLSSLELGDSALYFCASSFKTGVDYEQYFGPGTRLTVT.